This note documents a single T cell receptor beta chain sequence. Its antigen remains unidentified. V lost 4 bases and J 3 bases, leaving 16 bases between the germline ends. The CDR3 extends over 16 amino acids. Germline CDR1 reads LNHDA; CDR2 reads SQIVND (reference sequence). The record originates from a study of Tregs in tolerant kidney transplant recipients. The study's findings and limits: For some patients, primers changed over time, blocking nucleotide-level comparison.

Some clones are missing from TCRdb's copy, which holds only in-frame ones; the method was immunoSEQ multiplex PCR. This sample has about 83,000 clones, with approximately 98% found just once. The source is a human donor who received a combined kidney and bone marrow transplant. Sequenced material: CD4+ T cells from blood, taken before the transplant. The rearrangement joins TRBV19 to TRBJ1-5, with a possible D match to TRBD1 (5 bases). CDR3 sequence reads: CASSRRDGPNNQPQHF. The CDR3 DNA follows: TGTGCCAGTAGTAGGCGGGACGGACCTAACAATCAGCCCCAGCATTTT. The full variable domain, completed using reference TRBV19 and TRBJ1-5, is DGGITQSPKYLFRKEGQNVTLSCEQNLNHDAMYWYRQDPGQGLRLIYYSQIVNDFQKGDIAEGYSVSREKKESFPLTVTSAQKNPTAFYLCASSRRDGPNNQPQHFGDGTRLSIL.